This T cell receptor beta chain was observed in a study of blood T cell repertoires in COVID-19. In the study overall: Samples taken during acute and convalescent COVID-19 were collected in the United States, Italy and Spain.

V lost 3 bases to trimming and J lost 4 bases, with 18 bases between them. This CDR3 comprises 17 residues. In germline, CDR1 is KGHSH, CDR2 LQKENI. As processed by the authors: Amplification of reference gene primers provided the estimated nucleated cell counts. TCRdb's table, derived via immunoSEQ multiplex PCR, lists solely in-frame clones and lacks some. V and J calls plus clone size are reproduced from that table; the DNA served to infer D and trimming. The sample shows more than 200,000 clones, about 81% of them seen only once. Only a few counts were recorded for this clone. Source material: peripheral blood. The chain combines TRBV18 with TRBJ1-4, with a weak D call TRBD1 (5 bases). This receptor was taken from an elderly woman with COVID-19, enrolled during active disease. CDR3 coding DNA: TGTGCCAGCTCACCGAGCCCTCAAGGGGCCCGTAATGAAAAACTGTTTTTT. Encoded protein: CASSPSPQGARNEKLFF.